The present T cell receptor (beta chain) was sequenced within a study of early T cells in non-severe SARS-CoV-2 infection. Tagging with unique molecular identifiers was applied to individual cDNA molecules. TCRdb fed the 5' RACE reads into MiXCR, producing one record per CDR3 protein. The sample lists around 37,000 distinct CDR3 sequences, 9% to 9.5% occurring once. Germline V gives CDR1 ENHRY, CDR2 SYGVKD. V was clipped by 1 base and J by 5 bases, with 8 bases between them. The CDR3 length is 14 residues. V usage is TRBV10-3 and J usage is TRBJ2-2; no reliable D call. The sequenced sample was whole blood. The receptor comes from an adult who was a healthcare worker with PCR-confirmed SARS-CoV-2 infection or an uninfected control (not recorded which). The CDR3 DNA is TGTGCCATCAGTGAGTTGACAAGAACCGGGGAGCTGTTTTTT. Its protein product is CAISELTRTGELFF.